Listed below are T cell receptor beta chains from one sample, sequenced in a study of identical twins. TCRdb re-analysed the 5' RACE reads in MiXCR, keeping a single row per CDR3 protein. The sample shows about 470,000 distinct CDR3 sequences, 20% to 25% of them seen only once. The same data also went into a second study, on T cells expressing NK-cell markers.

The sequencing input was CD4+ T cells sorted from blood. These receptors all come from a woman aged 18-35 years in good health. The CDR3 runs from the conserved cysteine through the conserved F or W. A D gene is named only where the DNA matches it firmly. Some rows mark clone size as missing; the rest say once, few, many or name a class of expanded clone.

TGCGCCAGCAGCAACCGGGACAGAGGAGATGAAAAACTGTTTTTT,CASSNRDRGDEKLFF,TRBD1,NA,TRBJ1-4,TRBV5-1
TGTGCCAGCAGTGAAAGGGCAACCGGCACTGAAGCTTTCTTT,CASSERATGTEAFF,NA,few,TRBJ1-1,TRBV2
TGTGCCAGCAGTCCGGGAAAAGGTTACGAGCAGTACTTC,CASSPGKGYEQYF,NA,NA,TRBJ2-7,TRBV27
TGCGCCAGCGCTGAGGGGGCTAGCGGGTTCGTACTCCAAGAGACCCAGTACTTC,CASAEGASGFVLQETQYF,NA,NA,TRBJ2-5,TRBV5-1
TGTGCCTCCCCCCCTTTAAGCGACGAGCAGTACTTC,CASPPLSDEQYF,NA,NA,TRBJ2-7,TRBV6-1
TGCGCCAGCAGCTTGAGCCAGACATACGAGCAGTACTTC,CASSLSQTYEQYF,NA,NA,TRBJ2-7,TRBV5-1
TGCGCCAGCAGTGGTGACCATAGTACGGGGCAGTACTTC,CASSGDHSTGQYF,NA,NA,TRBJ2-7,TRBV10-1
TGTGCCAGCAGCCAAGCCAGACTAGCGACAGGAGAGACCCAGTACTTC,CASSQARLATGETQYF,TRBD2,few,TRBJ2-5,TRBV3-1
TGTGCCAGCAGTCTAGTAAAGGAGCAGTTCTTC,CASSLVKEQFF,NA,NA,TRBJ2-1,TRBV27
TGCAGCGTCTCTGACAGGGATGGCACTGAAGCTTTCTTT,CSVSDRDGTEAFF,TRBD1,few,TRBJ1-1,TRBV29-1
TGTGCCAGCAGGGGACAGGGACTCTACAATGAGCAGTTCTTC,CASRGQGLYNEQFF,TRBD1,NA,TRBJ2-1,TRBV11-2
TGTGCCAGCAGGTCAAGGGGGCACGAGCAGTACTTC,CASRSRGHEQYF,TRBD1,NA,TRBJ2-7,TRBV6-6
TGCGCCAGCAGCTCGGGTAACACCGGGGAGCTGTTTTTT,CASSSGNTGELFF,NA,many,TRBJ2-2,TRBV5-1
TGCGCCAGCAGCTTTTCCGGGGTCAGGGCAGATACGCAGTATTTT,CASSFSGVRADTQYF,NA,NA,TRBJ2-3,TRBV5-1
TGTGCCAGCAGTTTAGGACAGGCTAACTATGGCTACACCTTC,CASSLGQANYGYTF,NA,many,TRBJ1-2,TRBV12-3/TRBV12-4
TGTGCCAGCAGTTACCTCTCCGGGAGTGGGGCCAACGTCCTGACTTTC,CASSYLSGSGANVLTF,NA,NA,TRBJ2-6,TRBV6-5
TGTGCCACCAGTCCGGGGGGGAGCACAGATACGCAGTATTTT,CATSPGGSTDTQYF,TRBD2,few,TRBJ2-3,TRBV24-1
TGCAGTGCTAGGAGAGGCGGGAGGTCCTACGAGCAGTACTTC,CSARRGGRSYEQYF,TRBD2,few,TRBJ2-7,TRBV20-1
TGCAGCGCTCTTCGGGGCTCAGGGTCCTACGAGCAGTACTTC,CSALRGSGSYEQYF,NA,few,TRBJ2-7,TRBV29-1
TGTGCCAGCAGCTTGAAGGGACAGGGTAGTAATGAGCAGTTCTTC,CASSLKGQGSNEQFF,TRBD1,NA,TRBJ2-1,TRBV5-5
TGTGCCAGCAAGAATGCCCATGGCGGTTACGAGCAGTACTTC,CASKNAHGGYEQYF,NA,NA,TRBJ2-7,TRBV25-1
TGCAGTGCTAGGGTGGATACCTACAATGAGCAGTTCTTC,CSARVDTYNEQFF,NA,NA,TRBJ2-1,TRBV20-1
TGCGCCAGCACTATTTCCGGGACAGGAGGGTCCATGGAGCAGTTCTTC,CASTISGTGGSMEQFF,TRBD1,NA,TRBJ2-1,TRBV5-1
TGTGCCACCCGGACGACTGGACGGACGGGAAACACCATATATTTT,CATRTTGRTGNTIYF,NA,few,TRBJ1-3,TRBV10-3
TGTGCCAGCAGCTTTGTCGGGCCCACTGAAGCTTTCTTT,CASSFVGPTEAFF,NA,many,TRBJ1-1,TRBV7-2
TGCGCCAGCAGCTTGGTCAGGGGGAATGATGAAGCTTTCTTT,CASSLVRGNDEAFF,TRBD1,few,TRBJ1-1,TRBV5-1
TGTGCCAGCATGGTAGGATGGGGGACGGGGACTGAAGCTTTCTTT,CASMVGWGTGTEAFF,NA,few,TRBJ1-1,TRBV6-1
TGTGCCAGCAGGTGGGACGTGGACACCCACCAAGCTTTCTTT,CASRWDVDTHQAFF,NA,NA,TRBJ1-1,TRBV12-3/TRBV12-4
TGTGCCAGCAGTTACCGGGAGGGGACCTACGAGCAGTACTTC,CASSYREGTYEQYF,TRBD2,NA,TRBJ2-7,TRBV6-5
TGTGCCAGCTGTATGAGACAGGGTGATACCGGGGAGCTGTTTTTT,CASCMRQGDTGELFF,TRBD1,NA,TRBJ2-2,TRBV2
TGTGCCAGCTCACCAAACACAGGTCAGAGGGGGAATGAAGCTTTCTTT,CASSPNTGQRGNEAFF,NA,few,TRBJ1-1,TRBV18
NA,CASSTPWGTGTYEQYF,NA,NA,TRBJ2-7,TRBV21-1
TGTGCCAGCAGTTTTGAGGCAGGGAACGAGCAGTACTTC,CASSFEAGNEQYF,NA,NA,TRBJ2-7,TRBV27
TGTGCCAGCAGTCAACTTATCGACTACAATGAGCAGTTCTTC,CASSQLIDYNEQFF,NA,NA,TRBJ2-1,TRBV2
TGTGCCAGCAGCTTAACTAGCGGGGTCACCGGGGAGCTGTTTTTT,CASSLTSGVTGELFF,TRBD2,NA,TRBJ2-2,TRBV7-3
TGCGCCAGCAGCTTGTCCCCGAGCGGGAGTGCGGAGACCCAGTACTTC,CASSLSPSGSAETQYF,TRBD2,NA,TRBJ2-5,TRBV5-1
TGTGCCAGCAGCCAGGGACTAGCCGGGAGGACTGAAGCTTTCTTT,CASSQGLAGRTEAFF,NA,NA,TRBJ1-1,TRBV3-1
TGCGCCAGCAGGAGGCCTTACAGGAACACCGGGGAGCTGTTTTTT,CASRRPYRNTGELFF,NA,many,TRBJ2-2,TRBV5-1
TGTGCCAGCTCACCGGAGAGCGGGTGGTCCTACAATGAGCAGTTCTTC,CASSPESGWSYNEQFF,NA,few,TRBJ2-1,TRBV18
TGCAGTGCTAGAGACGGCATACGAGGCGCGACGGAAAATACGCAGTATTTT,CSARDGIRGATENTQYF,NA,few,TRBJ2-3,TRBV20-1
TGTGCCAGCAAAAGGAGCCCGTACAACTACGAGCAGTACTTC,CASKRSPYNYEQYF,NA,few,TRBJ2-7,TRBV6-2/TRBV6-3
TGCGCCAGCGGAGAGACAGGGGCCTACAATGAGCAGTTCTTC,CASGETGAYNEQFF,TRBD1,few,TRBJ2-1,TRBV5-1
TGTGCCACCAGCAGAGATTTGGGATACGAGCAGTACTTC,CATSRDLGYEQYF,NA,NA,TRBJ2-7,TRBV15
TGTGCCAGCAGCCCAGGGGACCGGAACACTGAAGCTTTCTTT,CASSPGDRNTEAFF,NA,NA,TRBJ1-1,TRBV7-9
TGTGCCAGCAGCAGAGGGAAAGAGACCCAGTACTTC,CASSRGKETQYF,NA,NA,TRBJ2-5,TRBV2
TGCAGTGCTTCCCGACCTCACAGGCGCGGAAACACCATATATTTT,CSASRPHRRGNTIYF,NA,many,TRBJ1-3,TRBV20-1
TGCAGCGCCACAAAGCAGGGGGCCTACAATGAGCAGTTCTTC,CSATKQGAYNEQFF,TRBD1,NA,TRBJ2-1,TRBV29-1
TGTGCCAGCAGGGTGACAGGAAAGAACACTGAAGCTTTCTTT,CASRVTGKNTEAFF,NA,few,TRBJ1-1,TRBV11-2
TGTGCCAGCAGTCGCTCCACAACAGGGAACTATGGCTACACCTTC,CASSRSTTGNYGYTF,NA,many,TRBJ1-2,TRBV12-3/TRBV12-4